This is a list of T cell receptor beta chains from one sample in a study of cytotoxic CD8 clonotypes in ibrutinib-treated CLL. Using immunoSEQ multiplex PCR, the repertoire was profiled, and TCRdb retains in-frame clones only, with some absent. The data show some 150,000 clones, more than 75% seen once. The sequences come from PBMCs, collected after 36 months of ibrutinib treatment. These receptors all stem from a human donor with chronic lymphocytic leukemia. CDR3s include the opening cysteine and the closing phenylalanine or tryptophan. The order of the fields is D gene, clone size, J gene, V gene, CDR3 protein, CDR3 DNA. The D gene is left open where the match is weak. Clone size is not always given. Where it is, it says once, few, many or a class for expanded clones.

TRBD1 | once | TRBJ1-2 | TRBV6-1 | CASSPPGTVGYGYTF | TGTGCCAGCAGTCCTCCCGGGACAGTAGGCTATGGCTACACCTTC
NA | NA | TRBJ1-3 | TRBV6-6 | CASSTKTGYGNTIYF | TGTGCCAGCAGTACTAAGACAGGATATGGAAACACCATATATTTT
TRBD1 | NA | TRBJ1-2 | TRBV19 | CASSIGAGGSYGYTF | TGTGCCAGTAGTATAGGAGCAGGGGGTTCCTATGGCTACACCTTC
NA | NA | TRBJ2-1 | TRBV18 | CASSPLASINEQFF | TGTGCCAGCTCACCTTTAGCGAGTATCAATGAGCAGTTCTTC
TRBD2 | NA | TRBJ2-1 | TRBV4-1 | CASSPTGTRVLEQFF | TGCGCCAGCAGCCCGACTGGGACTAGAGTCCTTGAGCAGTTCTTC
NA | many | TRBJ2-7 | TRBV7-8 | CASSLAPGVLYEQYF | TGTGCCAGCAGCTTAGCCCCAGGAGTACTGTACGAGCAGTACTTC
TRBD1 | NA | TRBJ1-4 | TRBV5-1 | CASSPQGAGEKLFF | TGCGCCAGCAGTCCTCAGGGGGCAGGAGAAAAACTGTTTTTT
NA | NA | TRBJ1-1 | TRBV5-1 | CASSKDGYEGEAFF | TGCGCCAGCAGCAAAGACGGGTACGAAGGTGAAGCTTTCTTT
NA | NA | TRBJ1-3 | TRBV4-1 | CASSQDLRAAGNTIYF | TGCGCCAGCAGCCAAGATTTGAGGGCGGCTGGAAACACCATATATTTT
NA | NA | TRBJ1-2 | TRBV10-3 | CAISESPLTSYGYTF | TGTGCCATCAGTGAGTCCCCACTCACGAGCTATGGCTACACCTTC
TRBD1 | NA | TRBJ1-1 | TRBV19 | CASSLGTGFLNTEAFF | TGTGCCAGTAGTCTTGGGACAGGGTTCCTCAACACTGAAGCTTTCTTT
NA | once | TRBJ1-1 | TRBV9 | CASSVGPNTEAFF | TGTGCCAGCAGCGTAGGGCCTAACACTGAAGCTTTCTTT
NA | few | TRBJ2-6 | TRBV11-3 | CASSSPPWRAGANVLTF | TGTGCCAGCAGCTCCCCCCCCTGGCGCGCTGGGGCCAACGTCCTGACTTTC
NA | NA | TRBJ2-2 | TRBV18 | CASSPPNTGELFF | TGTGCCAGCTCACCACCAAACACCGGGGAGCTGTTTTTT
NA | NA | TRBJ2-1 | TRBV28 | CASSLRAWGQRMNEQFF | TGTGCCAGCAGTTTAAGGGCGTGGGGGCAGAGAATGAATGAGCAGTTCTTC
NA | NA | TRBJ1-2 | TRBV30 | CAWSVQGGYGYTF | TGTGCCTGGAGTGTACAAGGCGGCTATGGCTACACCTTC
NA | NA | TRBJ1-3 | TRBV6-5 | CASSNRPFSGNTIYF | TGTGCCAGCAGTAACAGGCCATTCTCTGGAAACACCATATATTTT
NA | NA | TRBJ1-5 | TRBV15 | CATSRDTHQPQHF | TGTGCCACCAGCAGGGACACCCATCAGCCCCAGCATTTT
TRBD2 | once | TRBJ2-7 | TRBV5-4 | CASSRLAGRGYEQYF | TGTGCCAGCAGCCGACTAGCGGGCCGGGGCTACGAGCAGTACTTC
NA | NA | TRBJ2-4 | TRBV13 | CASRGLGNIQYF | TGTGCCAGCAGGGGGCTAGGGAACATTCAGTACTTC
NA | NA | TRBJ1-5 | TRBV4-2 | CASSQGPGQGHQPQHF | TGTGCCAGCAGCCAAGGCCCGGGGCAGGGCCATCAGCCCCAGCATTTT
NA | NA | TRBJ1-2 | TRBV6-6 | CASRGDYGYTF | TGTGCCAGCAGGGGAGACTATGGCTACACCTTC
TRBD1 | NA | TRBJ1-2 | TRBV5-4 | CASSLEGTAGRLF | TGTGCCAGCAGCTTGGAAGGGACAGCCGGACGCCTCTTC
NA | NA | TRBJ1-1 | TRBV6-4 | CASSDSIRGTEAFF | TGTGCCAGCAGTGACTCGATCAGGGGCACTGAAGCTTTCTTT